This record looks at one TCR beta chain sequence and its context. The 5'RACE method, run with constant-segment primers, produced TCR alpha and TCR beta cDNA libraries (carrying sample barcodes and UMIs). TCRdb reprocessed the 5' RACE reads with MiXCR, giving one entry per CDR3 protein. The sample has 170,000 or so distinct CDR3 sequences, about 28% seen once; the top ten hold 12%. This sample stems from a study of T-cell memory formation after mild COVID-19. The CDR3 is 14 amino acids. Between the trimmed V and J ends, which lost 6 bases and 3 bases, there was a span of 15 bases. The germline CDR1 and CDR2 sequences are SNHLY and FYNNEI.

The sequence was obtained from an adult woman who had mild COVID-19 (a few samples of this study predate the infection). Cell type and time point are not known. The chain couples TRBV2 to TRBJ2-7; D is perhaps TRBD2 (6 bases). Sequencing was performed on PBMCs or a T cell subset sorted from them (not recorded which). The CDR3 DNA sequence: TGTGCCAGCAGACTAGACGCGGGGATCTACGAGCAGTACTTC. Its protein product is CASRLDAGIYEQYF.